This T cell receptor (beta chain) was sequenced for a study of T-cell memory formation after mild COVID-19. Turning to the study itself: Clusters of TCRs were largely donor specific.

This clonotype was counted only a few times. Antigen: not known. The CDR3 extends over 15 amino acids. In germline, CDR1 is SEHNR, CDR2 FQNEAQ (reference sequence). The germline V and J ends were trimmed by 4 bases and 0 bases, with 9 bases remaining between them. A 5'RACE reaction primed in the constant segment made cDNA libraries of TCR alpha and TCR beta, and these carried sample barcodes and UMIs. TCRdb re-derived calls from the 5' RACE reads in MiXCR, one entry per CDR3 protein. The table records 110,000 or so distinct CDR3 sequences, about a fifth of them present only once. Study-wide points: The pre-infection memory compartment contained some responding clones, suggesting cross-reactive memory joined. Contracting CD4+ clones sat mainly in CM and EM; CD8+ in EMRA.

This receptor was identified in a man between 18 and 29 years old who had mild COVID-19 (a few samples of this study predate the infection). Cell type and time point are not known. V usage is TRBV7-9 and J usage is TRBJ2-2; no firm D call. The source material was PBMCs or a T cell subset sorted from them (not recorded which). CDR3 loop: CASSSTDPNTGELFF. CDR3 bases: TGTGCCAGCAGCTCGACCGATCCGAACACCGGGGAGCTGTTTTTT.